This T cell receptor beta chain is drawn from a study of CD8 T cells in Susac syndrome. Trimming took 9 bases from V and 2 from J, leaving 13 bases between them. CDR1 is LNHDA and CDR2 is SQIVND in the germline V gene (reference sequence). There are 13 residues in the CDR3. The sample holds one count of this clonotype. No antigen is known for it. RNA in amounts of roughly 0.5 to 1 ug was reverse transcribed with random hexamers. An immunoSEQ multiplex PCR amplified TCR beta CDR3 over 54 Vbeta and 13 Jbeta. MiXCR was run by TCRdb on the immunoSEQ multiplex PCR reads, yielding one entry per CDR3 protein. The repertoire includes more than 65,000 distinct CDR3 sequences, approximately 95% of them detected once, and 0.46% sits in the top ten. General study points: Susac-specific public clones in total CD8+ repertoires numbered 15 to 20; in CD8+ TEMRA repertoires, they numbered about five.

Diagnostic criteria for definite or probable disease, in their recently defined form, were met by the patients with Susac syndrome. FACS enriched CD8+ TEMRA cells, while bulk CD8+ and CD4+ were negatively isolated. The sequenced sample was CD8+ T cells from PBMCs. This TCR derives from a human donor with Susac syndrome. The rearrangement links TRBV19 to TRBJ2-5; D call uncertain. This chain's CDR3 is CASSPPTQETQYF. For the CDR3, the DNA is TGTGCCAGCTCTCCCCCCACACAAGAGACCCAGTACTTC.